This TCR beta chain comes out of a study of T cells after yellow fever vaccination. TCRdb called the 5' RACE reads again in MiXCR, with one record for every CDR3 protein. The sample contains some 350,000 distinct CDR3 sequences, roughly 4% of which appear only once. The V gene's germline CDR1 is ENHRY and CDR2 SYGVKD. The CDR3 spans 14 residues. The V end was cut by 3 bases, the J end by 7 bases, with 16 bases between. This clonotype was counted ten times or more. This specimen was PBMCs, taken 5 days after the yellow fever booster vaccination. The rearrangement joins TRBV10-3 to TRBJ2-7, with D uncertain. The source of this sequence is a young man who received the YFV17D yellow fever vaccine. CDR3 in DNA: TGTGCCATCAGTGACGACTTACCCTACGGTGAGCAGTACGTC. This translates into CAISDDLPYGEQYV.